The entry below describes one T cell receptor (beta chain). Its antigen is unknown. Described treatment: roughly 10-day PBMC culture with coronavirus spike peptide pools or control peptides (ViraFEST assay). Per-well cultures of some 2.2 million PBMCs received 9.5 to 10 IU/ml IL-2 and approximately 9.4 ug/ml peptide pools. Negative selection was the method that isolated CD4+ T cells after more than 9 days of culture. CDR3 length equals 16 residues. Germline assignment: CDR1 MNHEY and CDR2 SVGEGT. Trimming took 2 bases from V and 9 from J, leaving 22 bases between them. Sequenced with the Oncomine TCR Beta short-read assay was DNA taken from cultured CD4+ T cells. TCRdb passed the PCR reads through MiXCR, listing each CDR3 protein once. The sample has more than 9,500 distinct CDR3 sequences, 45% seen once; the top ten hold 12%. These data originate in a study of vaccination and CD4 T cells after COVID-19. General study results and limits: Spike mono-reactivity was found in 304 of the 307 vaccine-specific clones identified in convalescent patients.

The chain carries TRBV6-2 or TRBV6-3 and TRBJ2-5; D is undetermined. The origin of this receptor is a human donor who had recovered from COVID-19. Source material: CD4+ T cells from blood, cultured in vitro. The CDR3 DNA sequence: TGTGCCAGCAGTTACCATCTCGCGTCTACCAACACGGCCCAGTACTTC. The encoded protein is CASSYHLASTNTAQYF.